The present T cell receptor (beta chain) was sequenced within a study of beta chain features in type 1 diabetes. Study context: Over all samples combined, about 99,000,000 sorted cells were examined.

This clone has just a few counts. Its antigen is not known. This sample also contains other DNA sequences that code for the same CDR3. Purities over 98% were achieved in all sorted populations. CDR1 is SGHRS, CDR2 YFSETQ, per germline. The V gene end was trimmed by 4 bases and the J gene end by 3 bases; junction bases not matched to a gene: 7. The CDR3 has 15 residues. The authors reverse transcribed all of the isolated RNA, so sequencing captured expressed TCRB transcripts. Clones were read by immunoSEQ multiplex PCR, and TCRdb kept only the in-frame ones, dropping some. The profile shows hundreds of thousands of clones, approximately 16% of them singletons. Study-level points and caveats: A pattern of fewer insertions and more deletions at VDJ junctions was seen in type 1 diabetes patients. Shorter TCRB CDR3s, moderately but significantly so, were found in Type 1 diabetes patients in all four CD4+ subsets. Cells that show high TCR expression could be over-represented by cDNA sequencing.

The sequence was collected from a man aged 18 to 30 with type 1 diabetes. The chain employs TRBV5-1 and TRBJ2-3; 8 bases are a match to TRBD1. Sequenced input: naive CD4+ T cells from blood. Written as DNA, the CDR3 is TGCGCCAGCAGCCTAGGGGACAGGAGGACAGATACGCAGTATTTT. This sequence encodes CASSLGDRRTDTQYF.